This T cell receptor (beta chain) was identified during a study of OX40 agonist ivuxolimab in advanced cancers. General notes on the study: Ivuxolimab was a fully human IgG2 agonistic monoclonal antibody targeting the costimulatory receptor OX40 (CD134). Intravenous ivuxolimab was administered to patients every 2 weeks at six dose levels: 0.01, 0.1, 0.3, 1.5, 3 and 10 mg/kg. Among the approximately 54 dose-escalation patients, 19 had hepatocellular carcinoma, approximately 15 melanoma, 9 renal cell carcinoma and 9 head and neck cancer. A male proportion of roughly 80% and a mean age of 60 years, ranging from about 23 to 79, were recorded for the dose-escalation cohort. Patients were allowed to have had prior anti-PD-1, anti-PD-L1 or anti-CTLA-4 therapy, and about 40% of the dose-escalation patients had been treated with checkpoint inhibitors. Three dose-escalation patients achieved partial responses, one with hepatocellular carcinoma and two with cutaneous melanoma. The purpose of peripheral TCRbeta sequencing was to test whether ivuxolimab changed TCR sequence diversity and led to clonal T-cell expansion. The monotherapy dose-escalation portion (N ≈ 50 patients) of the phase I ivuxolimab trial is reported in the paper.

Patients with autoimmune disease history or receiving systemic immunosuppression were excluded from the trial. In every dose cohort, peripheral blood was drawn for TCR sequencing at baseline, cycle 4 day 1, and cycle 7 day 1. The samples were taken from a phase I, first-in-human, multicenter, open-label dose-escalation trial of ivuxolimab. Adults with locally advanced or metastatic melanoma, renal cell, hepatocellular, or head and neck squamous cell carcinoma were enrolled in the trial. CD4+ and CD8+ T cells were sorted separately from peripheral blood before TCR sequencing. A word on this clone: This receptor's antigen is unknown. No much larger clone is present one base from it, and per-base qualities are unavailable.

To sequence the TCRbeta CDR3 region, genomic DNA was isolated from the sorted cells. The immunoSEQ Assay was used for sequencing of TCRbeta CDR3 regions. Not all clones reach the TCRdb copy of this immuneACCESS table, which keeps in-frame sequences only. Checked studies attribute under half of the gap to unresolved V genes and leave the rest unexplained. The sample records 60,000 or so clones, roughly 90% of which are singletons. 11% of the sample is held by the ten biggest clonotypes. The paper as a whole reports these results and caveats: After ivuxolimab, more expanded clones were found on average in CD8+ T cells than in CD4+ T cells. Low levels of normalized T-cell clonal expansion were also seen in some patients who did not respond. The antigen specificity of the clonally expanded peripheral T cells was not determined. At doses of 0.1 to 3.0 mg/kg, clonal expansion of both CD4+ and CD8+ T cells in blood was seen between baseline and week 6. In the 0.1-3.0 mg/kg groups, partial responders had among the lowest normalized peripheral clonal expansion, particularly in CD8+ T cells.

Taken from the germline V gene, the CDR1 and CDR2 loops are SGHTA and FQGTGA. Trimming removed 2 bases from V and 2 bases from J, leaving 8 bases between the germline ends. The CDR3 holds 14 amino acids from the cysteine to the phenylalanine. CDR3 DNA is the only sequence kept; it has 42 bases, read in frame from the first base. This sequence was found in an adult with an advanced solid tumor such as melanoma, head and neck, liver or kidney cancer. Here the sequenced sample was CD4+ or CD8+ T cells sorted from blood, taken in a trial of the OX40 agonist ivuxolimab. The chain links TRBV7-3 with TRBJ2-3, with the D gene not confidently named. The CDR3 protein: CASSLFPLTDTQYF. Read as DNA, the sequence is TGTGCCAGCAGCTTATTCCCCCTCACAGATACGCAGTATTTT.